Listed below are T cell receptor beta chains from one sample, sequenced in a study of cytomegalovirus exposure and HLA in healthy donors. The protocol was immunoSEQ multiplex PCR, while the TCRdb copy is restricted to in-frame clones and leaves out a portion. The repertoire includes about 120,000 clones, 50% to 70% of them detected once, and 8% to 9.5% sits in the top ten. The sequenced sample consisted of PBMCs. The receptors shown here come from a woman in her thirties or forties in good health and CMV-seropositive. Each CDR3 is given with its conserved first and last residue. A D gene is named only where the DNA matches it firmly. Not every row has a clone size; where given, it reads once, few, many or a size class.

>TRBV2|TRBD1|.|TRBJ2-7
TGTGCCAGCATCTCATACCTCCGGGACCCAGGGGGAACCTACGAGCAGTACTTC
CASISYLRDPGGTYEQYF
>TRBV19|TRBD1|.|TRBJ2-7
TGTGCCAGTAGTACCATAGGACAGGGAAATTACGAGCAGTACTTC
CASSTIGQGNYEQYF
>TRBV30|.|.|TRBJ2-2
TGTGCCTGGAACAATAACCCGACACCTAACACCGGGGAGCTGTTTTTT
CAWNNNPTPNTGELFF
>TRBV6-8|.|few|TRBJ1-1
TGTGCCACTAGGGGTTGGGAAGCTTTCTTT
CATRGWEAFF
>TRBV7-8|TRBD1|.|TRBJ2-1
TGTGCCAGCAGCTTGTACCGGGACAGGCGTAACGAGCAGTTCTTC
CASSLYRDRRNEQFF
>TRBV2|TRBD1|.|TRBJ2-7
TGTGCCAGTTCGACAGGGGTTGACAGTGAGCAGTACTTC
CASSTGVDSEQYF
>TRBV2|.|.|TRBJ2-7
TGTGCCAGCAGTGCCGGGTACTCCTACGAGCAGTACTTC
CASSAGYSYEQYF
>TRBV7-6|.|few|TRBJ1-2
TGTGCCAGCAGCTTATCCAGGGGCGGCTACACCTTC
CASSLSRGGYTF
>TRBV5-6|TRBD2|.|TRBJ2-7
TGTGCCAGCAGCGCCGGGACTAGCGCTTCCTACGAGCAGTACTTC
CASSAGTSASYEQYF
>TRBV7-6|TRBD2|few|TRBJ2-1
TGTGCCAGCAGCTTAGCGTCGGCAGCGGGAGGCTCGGCTGAGCAGTTCTTC
CASSLASAAGGSAEQFF
>TRBV27|.|.|TRBJ2-2
TGTGCCAGCAGTTCGGTAGCGCGCCTCGGGGAGCTGTTTTTT
CASSSVARLGELFF
>TRBV12-1|.|.|TRBJ2-7
TGTGCCAGCAGCTACCGGGACAGGCGGCACGAGCAGTACTTC
CASSYRDRRHEQYF
>TRBV9|TRBD1|.|TRBJ1-4
TGTGCCAGCAGCGTAGAAGGGGACAGGCTCAATGAAAAACTGTTTTTT
CASSVEGDRLNEKLFF
>TRBV2|.|.|TRBJ1-2
TGTGCCAGCAGGGTCCTTAAGGGCCAGGGGGGCTACACCTTC
CASRVLKGQGGYTF
>TRBV6-4|TRBD1|.|TRBJ1-2
TGTGCCAGCAGTGACTCAGGACAGGGATTTGATGGCTACACCTTC
CASSDSGQGFDGYTF
>TRBV6-5|TRBD1|.|TRBJ2-2
TGTGCCAGCAGGAGGGACAGGGGAAACACCGGGGAGCTGTTTTTT
CASRRDRGNTGELFF
>TRBV4-3|.|few|TRBJ2-7
TGCGCCAGCAGCCAAGAGCCAGGTTCCTACGAGCAGTACTTC
CASSQEPGSYEQYF
>TRBV7-2|TRBD1|.|TRBJ1-2
TGTGCCAGCAGCCCAGGGGGCGGCTATGGCTACACCTTC
CASSPGGGYGYTF
>TRBV5-1|.|.|TRBJ1-6
TGCGCCAGCAGCGCGGTGGGGGGTAATTCACCCCTCCACTTT
CASSAVGGNSPLHF
>TRBV30|.|once|TRBJ2-7
TGTGCCTGGGGTTTAAGGGGAGGCCCTCGGGGTTACCGCACCCGTCTGCAGTACTTC
CAWGLRGGPRGYRTRLQYF
>TRBV4-3|.|.|TRBJ2-7
TGCGCCAGCAGCCCCGATCGGAGCAGGGTGGACTACGAGCAGTACTTC
CASSPDRSRVDYEQYF
>TRBV11-3|TRBD1|few|TRBJ2-2
TGTGCCAGCAGCGGGGCAGGGGGGAACACCGGGGAGCTGTTTTTT
CASSGAGGNTGELFF
>TRBV28|.|.|TRBJ1-5
TGTGCCAGCAGTTTAAGGGGAGGGGGCAATCAGCCCCAGCATTTT
CASSLRGGGNQPQHF
>TRBV28|TRBD2|few|TRBJ2-1
TGTGCCAGCAGACTGACCGGGACTAGCGCATACAATGAGCAGTTCTTC
CASRLTGTSAYNEQFF
>TRBV5-1|TRBD2|.|TRBJ2-7
TGCGCCAGCAGCTTGGATGGGAGGGCCGTTCTCCCTCAGTACTTC
CASSLDGRAVLPQYF
>TRBV7-9|TRBD1|few|TRBJ1-5
TGTGCCAGCAGCTCGTACGGGACAGGGGATTTACAGCCCCAGCATTTT
CASSSYGTGDLQPQHF
>TRBV5-1|.|few|TRBJ2-3
TGCGCCAGCAGCTTGGCAACCCCCCGAGAAGATACGCAGTATTTT
CASSLATPREDTQYF
>TRBV5-1|.|.|TRBJ2-5
TGCGCCAGCAGCTTAACCTCTATGTACCAAGAGACCCAGTACTTC
CASSLTSMYQETQYF
>TRBV6-5|TRBD1|.|TRBJ2-7
TGTGCCAGCAGTCCGACAGGGGCGCTCTACGAGCAGTACTTC
CASSPTGALYEQYF